Listed below are T cell receptor beta chains from one sample, sequenced in a study of T cell changes during pregnancy in multiple sclerosis. Only in-frame clones appear in the TCRdb table, and some are missing; sequencing was by immunoSEQ multiplex PCR. Of some 31,000 clones listed, roughly 89% are singletons. The source material was CD8+ T cells from peripheral blood mononuclear cells, sampled in the second trimester of pregnancy. These TCRs come from a female donor in good health, enrolled as a control in a pregnancy study. Each CDR3 is given with its conserved first and last residue. Each record gives: V gene, J gene, CDR3 protein.

v_gene: TRBV4-1
j_gene: TRBJ2-5
CDR3aa: CASSQQGAETQYF

v_gene: TRBV29-1
j_gene: TRBJ1-2
CDR3aa: CSVEDSSNYGYTF

v_gene: TRBV7-6
j_gene: TRBJ1-2
CDR3aa: CASSTLGGRTGNGYTF

v_gene: TRBV7-9
j_gene: TRBJ2-7
CDR3aa: CASSLGQGVAYEQYF

v_gene: TRBV4-1
j_gene: TRBJ1-4
CDR3aa: CASSWGTGTGGEKLFF

v_gene: TRBV4-2
j_gene: TRBJ1-1
CDR3aa: CASRRTRLNTEAFF

v_gene: TRBV10-2
j_gene: TRBJ1-1
CDR3aa: CASSEIGAPMNTEAFF

v_gene: TRBV4-1
j_gene: TRBJ2-7
CDR3aa: CASSQDLGQGGTYEQYF

v_gene: TRBV6-6
j_gene: TRBJ2-3
CDR3aa: CASSFGTLSTDTQYF

v_gene: TRBV7-9
j_gene: TRBJ2-5
CDR3aa: CASSADSSQETQYF

v_gene: TRBV4-1
j_gene: TRBJ2-3
CDR3aa: CASSQVRSGVPTDTQYF

v_gene: TRBV19
j_gene: TRBJ2-1
CDR3aa: CASTTVYGGASIYYNEQFF

v_gene: TRBV9
j_gene: TRBJ2-5
CDR3aa: CASSPSGGQETQYF

v_gene: TRBV30
j_gene: TRBJ1-1
CDR3aa: CAWNLNTEAFF

v_gene: TRBV19
j_gene: TRBJ1-2
CDR3aa: CASSIQGQGSTGYTF

v_gene: TRBV25-1
j_gene: TRBJ1-6
CDR3aa: CASSASPGSPLHF

v_gene: TRBV7-9
j_gene: TRBJ1-5
CDR3aa: CASSFGQGVGPQHF

v_gene: TRBV7-9
j_gene: TRBJ1-1
CDR3aa: CASSRTEEAFF

v_gene: TRBV9
j_gene: TRBJ1-2
CDR3aa: CASSVAFQAQYYGYTF

v_gene: TRBV6-1
j_gene: TRBJ1-5
CDR3aa: CASSQVAQGNQPQHF

v_gene: TRBV5-4
j_gene: TRBJ1-1
CDR3aa: CASSLGQGEAEAFF

v_gene: TRBV19
j_gene: TRBJ2-1
CDR3aa: CASSMPSITLWSYNEQFF

v_gene: TRBV7-9
j_gene: TRBJ2-3
CDR3aa: CASSSSLRTDTQYF

v_gene: TRBV2
j_gene: TRBJ1-5
CDR3aa: CASTRTYRDNEPQHF

v_gene: TRBV10-3
j_gene: TRBJ2-7
CDR3aa: CAISESDLAPYEQYF

v_gene: TRBV9
j_gene: TRBJ2-3
CDR3aa: CASSVELPPSGGYWTDTQYF

v_gene: TRBV30
j_gene: .
CDR3aa: CACLDRFYEQYF

v_gene: TRBV7-9
j_gene: TRBJ2-2
CDR3aa: CASSSREDTTGELFF

v_gene: TRBV30
j_gene: TRBJ1-2
CDR3aa: CAWSVVGRTNYGYTF

v_gene: TRBV2
j_gene: TRBJ1-1
CDR3aa: CASSPPRNTEAFF

v_gene: TRBV6-5
j_gene: TRBJ1-1
CDR3aa: CASSYERAPTEAFF

v_gene: TRBV7-2
j_gene: TRBJ2-3
CDR3aa: CASSPTGTGITDTQYF

v_gene: TRBV30
j_gene: TRBJ2-3
CDR3aa: CAWIKRGGTSTDTQYF

v_gene: TRBV6-5
j_gene: TRBJ1-3
CDR3aa: CASKGGRGNTIYF

v_gene: TRBV5-5
j_gene: TRBJ1-5
CDR3aa: CASSLGRNQPQHF

v_gene: TRBV5-6
j_gene: TRBJ2-5
CDR3aa: CASTVDRGQQTQYF

v_gene: TRBV11-1
j_gene: TRBJ1-1
CDR3aa: CASSPGLVRGGLGTEAFF

v_gene: TRBV6-5
j_gene: TRBJ1-2
CDR3aa: CASRGGQGRYTF

v_gene: TRBV5-4
j_gene: TRBJ1-1
CDR3aa: CASSPDRTAMNTEAFF

v_gene: TRBV27
j_gene: TRBJ1-4
CDR3aa: CASSTRRTTNEKLFF

v_gene: TRBV4-3
j_gene: TRBJ1-2
CDR3aa: CASSQVRDTNYGYTF

v_gene: TRBV7-9
j_gene: TRBJ2-2
CDR3aa: CASSLYTNGELFF

v_gene: TRBV27
j_gene: TRBJ2-1
CDR3aa: CASSATGTGYEQFF

v_gene: TRBV27
j_gene: TRBJ2-3
CDR3aa: CASTRLAGDLSRTDTQYF

v_gene: TRBV27
j_gene: TRBJ2-1
CDR3aa: CASSYNSGGPYNEQFF

v_gene: TRBV27
j_gene: TRBJ1-3
CDR3aa: CASHSGNTIYF

v_gene: TRBV7-9
j_gene: TRBJ2-2
CDR3aa: CASSLAGTGTGELFF

v_gene: TRBV9
j_gene: TRBJ2-7
CDR3aa: CASSAGTGIYEQYF

v_gene: TRBV4-3
j_gene: TRBJ2-5
CDR3aa: CASSHERGGQETQYF

v_gene: TRBV19
j_gene: TRBJ1-4
CDR3aa: CASTLRATNEKLFF

v_gene: TRBV7-9
j_gene: TRBJ2-3
CDR3aa: CASSPAGVTDTQYF

v_gene: TRBV7-9
j_gene: TRBJ1-2
CDR3aa: CASSADRERGGYTF

v_gene: TRBV27
j_gene: TRBJ1-5
CDR3aa: CASSLGTGHQPQHF

v_gene: TRBV6-5
j_gene: TRBJ2-7
CDR3aa: CASSSGTGVYEQYF

v_gene: TRBV30
j_gene: TRBJ1-2
CDR3aa: CAAIVVRDRGYGYTF

v_gene: TRBV13
j_gene: TRBJ1-6
CDR3aa: CASSQGQGFPPLHF

v_gene: TRBV30
j_gene: TRBJ2-1
CDR3aa: CAWSPPTGSNYNEQFF

v_gene: TRBV11-3
j_gene: TRBJ1-2
CDR3aa: CASSSTGEHGYTF

v_gene: TRBV5-4
j_gene: TRBJ1-2
CDR3aa: CASSYDMPNYGYTF